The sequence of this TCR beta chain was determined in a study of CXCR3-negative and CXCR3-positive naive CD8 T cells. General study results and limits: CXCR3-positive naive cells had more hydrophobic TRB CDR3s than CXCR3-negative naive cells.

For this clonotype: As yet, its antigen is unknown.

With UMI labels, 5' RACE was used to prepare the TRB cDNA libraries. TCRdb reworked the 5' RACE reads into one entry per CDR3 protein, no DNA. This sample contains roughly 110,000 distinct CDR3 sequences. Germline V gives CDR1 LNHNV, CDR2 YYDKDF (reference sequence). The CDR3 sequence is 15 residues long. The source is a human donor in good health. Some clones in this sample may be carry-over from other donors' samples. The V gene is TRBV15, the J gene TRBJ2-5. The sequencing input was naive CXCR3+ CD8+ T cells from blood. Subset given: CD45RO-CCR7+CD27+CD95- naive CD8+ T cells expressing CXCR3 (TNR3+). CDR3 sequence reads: CATSRAVDLGETQYF.